This T cell receptor (beta chain) was captured by sequencing in a study of Ad26.COV2.S vaccination and SARS-CoV-2 variants. Study-level information: The COV1001 Ad26.COV2.S trial arm included the donor. Ad26.COV2.S was injected intramuscularly once or twice, 56 days apart.

Notes on the study in general: Comparability of non-spike TCR breadth was observed across vaccine and placebo recipients.

With respect to this clone: Its specificity is unknown.

Treatment: roughly 18 received Ad26.COV2.S at low or high dose, single or two shots; five or six received placebo; per-sample allocation not given. Sampling was performed 63 days after the first vaccine or placebo injection. Its platform was an Ad26 vector, and its expressed antigen was Wuhan-strain SARS-CoV-2 spike. Profiling relied on immunoSEQ multiplex PCR, and the TCRdb table lists in-frame clones only, not all of them. Of some 390,000 clones listed, around 89% are singletons. Germline V gene data show CDR1 as MGHDK and CDR2 as SYGVNS. Germline trimming cut 6 bases from V and 9 bases from J; bases unmatched to any gene: 16. The CDR3 has 16 amino acids.

The input for sequencing was peripheral blood, taken in a trial of Ad26.COV2.S vaccine versus placebo. V gene TRBV25-1 combines with J gene TRBJ2-1; 8 nucleotides line up with TRBD2. The receptor's source is a person between 18 and 65 years old who received the Ad26.COV2.S COVID-19 vaccine or a placebo. The CDR3, as DNA: TGTGCCAGCAGCCCTACGGGGGGGGGTCGCTTCGGTGAGCAGTTCTTC. Its translation is CASSPTGGGRFGEQFF.